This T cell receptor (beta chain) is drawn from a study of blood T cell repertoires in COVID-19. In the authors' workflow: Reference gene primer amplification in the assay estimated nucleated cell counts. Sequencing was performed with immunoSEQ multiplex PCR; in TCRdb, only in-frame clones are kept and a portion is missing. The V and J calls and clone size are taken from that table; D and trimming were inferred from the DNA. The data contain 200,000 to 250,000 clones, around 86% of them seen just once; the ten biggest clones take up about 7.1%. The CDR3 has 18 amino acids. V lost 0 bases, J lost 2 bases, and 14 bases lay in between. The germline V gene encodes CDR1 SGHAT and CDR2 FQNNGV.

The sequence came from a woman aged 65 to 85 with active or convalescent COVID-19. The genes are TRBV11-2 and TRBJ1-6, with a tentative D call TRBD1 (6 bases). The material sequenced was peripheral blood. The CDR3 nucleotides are TGTGCCAGCAGCTTAGACAGGGGAAGGGTGGCCTATAATTCACCCCTCCACTTT. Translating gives CASSLDRGRVAYNSPLHF.